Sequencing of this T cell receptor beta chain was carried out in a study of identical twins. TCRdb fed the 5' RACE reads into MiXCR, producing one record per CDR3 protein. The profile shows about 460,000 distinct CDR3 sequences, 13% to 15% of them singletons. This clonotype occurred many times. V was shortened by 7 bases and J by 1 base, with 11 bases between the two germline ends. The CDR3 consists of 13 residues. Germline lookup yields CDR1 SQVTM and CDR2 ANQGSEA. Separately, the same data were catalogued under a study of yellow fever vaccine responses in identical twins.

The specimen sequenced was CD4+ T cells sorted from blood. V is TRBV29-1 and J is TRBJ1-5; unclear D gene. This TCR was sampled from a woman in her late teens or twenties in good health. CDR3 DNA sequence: TGCAGCGCCGTGATGGAAAGCAATCAGCCCCAGCATTTT. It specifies CSAVMESNQPQHF.